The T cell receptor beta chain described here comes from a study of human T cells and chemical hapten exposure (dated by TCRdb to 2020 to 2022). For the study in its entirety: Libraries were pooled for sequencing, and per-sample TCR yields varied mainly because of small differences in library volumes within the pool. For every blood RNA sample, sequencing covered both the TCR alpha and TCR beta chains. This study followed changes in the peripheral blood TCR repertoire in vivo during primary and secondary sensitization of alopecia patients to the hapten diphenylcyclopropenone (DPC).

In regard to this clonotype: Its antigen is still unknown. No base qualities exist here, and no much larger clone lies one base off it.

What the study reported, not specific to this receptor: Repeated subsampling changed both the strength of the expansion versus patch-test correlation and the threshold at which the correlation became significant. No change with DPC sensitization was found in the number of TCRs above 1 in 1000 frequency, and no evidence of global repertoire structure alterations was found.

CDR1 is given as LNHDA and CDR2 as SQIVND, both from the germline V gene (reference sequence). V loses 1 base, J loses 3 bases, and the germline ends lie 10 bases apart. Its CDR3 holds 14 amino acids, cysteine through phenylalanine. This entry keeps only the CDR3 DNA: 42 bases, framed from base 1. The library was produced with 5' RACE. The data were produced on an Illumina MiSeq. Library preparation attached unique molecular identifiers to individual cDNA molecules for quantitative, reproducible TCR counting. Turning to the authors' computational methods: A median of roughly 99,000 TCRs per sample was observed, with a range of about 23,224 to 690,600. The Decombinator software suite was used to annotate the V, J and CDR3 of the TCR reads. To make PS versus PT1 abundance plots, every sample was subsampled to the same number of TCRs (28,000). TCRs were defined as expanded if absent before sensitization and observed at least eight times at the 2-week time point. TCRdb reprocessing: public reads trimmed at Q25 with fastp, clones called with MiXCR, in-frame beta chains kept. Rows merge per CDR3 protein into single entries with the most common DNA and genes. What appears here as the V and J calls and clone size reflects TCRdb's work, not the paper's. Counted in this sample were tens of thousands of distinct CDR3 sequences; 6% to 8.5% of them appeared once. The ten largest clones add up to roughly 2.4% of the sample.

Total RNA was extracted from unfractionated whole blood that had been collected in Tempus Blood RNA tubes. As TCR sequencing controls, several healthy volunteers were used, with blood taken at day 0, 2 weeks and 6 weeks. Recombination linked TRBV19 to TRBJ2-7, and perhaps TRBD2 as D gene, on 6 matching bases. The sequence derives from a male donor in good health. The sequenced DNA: TGTGCCAGTAGTATAGGTCGGGAGCACTACGAGCAGTACTTC. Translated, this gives CASSIGREHYEQYF.